A single sample is the source of the 9 T cell receptor beta chains below, sequenced in a study of cytomegalovirus exposure and HLA in healthy donors. The primer mix had 60 Vbeta and 13 Jbeta primers. The assay was immunoSEQ multiplex PCR, and TCRdb's table has in-frame clones only and misses some. The sample shows about 110,000 clones, approximately 70% of them seen only once. Material for sequencing was PBMCs. These receptors were taken from a boy between 10 and 17 years old in good health and CMV-seronegative.

The gene calls are TRBV7-2 and TRBJ2-1; D gene unclear. V lost 1 base, J lost 6 bases, and 7 bases lay in between. The CDR3 spans 13 residues. Germline V gene sequence: CDR1 SGHTA, CDR2 FQGNSA. The CDR3 bases are TGTGCCAGCAGCTTAGTAGTCCTCAATGAGCAGTTCTTC. The encoded protein is CASSLVVLNEQFF.

The rearrangement links TRBV5-1 to TRBJ1-1, with 8 bases matching TRBD1. J lost 7 bases, V lost 4 bases, and 6 bases had no gene match. The CDR3 consists of 13 residues. Germline CDR1 and CDR2: SGHRS and YFSETQ. The CDR3 DNA reads as TGCGCCAGCAGCCCGGACAGGGACCGTGAAGCTTTCTTT. Encoded protein: CASSPDRDREAFF.

The chain has TRBV20-1 and TRBJ1-6; D not certain. The V end lost 3 bases, the J end lost 12 bases, and 9 bases lay between the germline ends. Germline V CDR1 and CDR2: DFQATT, SNEGSKA (reference sequence). This CDR3 is built from 11 residues. CDR3 nucleotides: TGCAGTGCTAGTGAAGGAGGACCCCTCCACTTT. Translated, it gives CSASEGGPLHF.

This sequence joins TRBV14 and TRBJ1-1; TRBD1 matches 10 bases. This CDR3 contains 19 residues. J lost 5 bases, V lost 0 bases, and 15 bases had no gene match. Germline loops: CDR1 SGHDN, CDR2 FVKESK. CDR3 nucleotide sequence: TGTGCCAGCAGCCAAGAAGTAGGAGACAGGGGGCGACTAAGGACTGAAGCTTTCTTT. Its translation is CASSQEVGDRGRLRTEAFF.

This clone has just a few counts. This chain links TRBV21-1 with TRBJ2-7; no check of the table's D call, TRBD1, against the DNA was made. TRBV21-1 is shown as a pseudogene. CDR3 size: 12 residues. In DNA, the CDR3 is TGTGCCTCTAGGACACCGAGCTACGAGCAGTACTTC. Translation gives CASRTPSYEQYF.

The chain is built from TRBV27 and TRBJ2-1; 9 bases align to TRBD2. CDR3 length: 18 amino acids. V gave up 0 bases and J gave up 4 bases; unmatched junction bases: 10. Germline assignment: CDR1 MNHEY and CDR2 SMNVEV (reference sequence). The CDR3 loop reads CASSLSIVAGVGYNEQFF. Here the CDR3 DNA reads TGTGCCAGCAGTTTATCGATTGTAGCGGGAGTGGGTTACAATGAGCAGTTCTTC.

The chain combines TRBV9 with TRBJ2-3; the match to TRBD2 covers 8 bases. This CDR3 is built from 17 residues. The V gene's germline CDR1 is SGDLS and CDR2 YYNGEE. Trimming cost V 4 bases and J 1 base; bases outside gene matches: 11. For the CDR3, the DNA is TGTGCCAGCAGCCCCCTTCGGGATAGCGGGGGCACAGATACGCAGTATTTT. Residues: CASSPLRDSGGTDTQYF.

The rearrangement links TRBV6-5 to TRBJ1-2, with 7 bases fitting TRBD1. The CDR3 is made up of 16 amino acids. Germline V gene lookup returns CDR1 MNHEY and CDR2 SVGAGI. After removal of 0 bases from V and 6 bases from J, the junction contained 10 bases not matched to a gene. The DNA of the CDR3 is TGTGCCAGCAGTTACTCGAGGTTTTACGGACAGGATGGCTACACCTTC. The encoded protein is CASSYSRFYGQDGYTF.

The V and J genes are TRBV6-5 and TRBJ2-3; D remains ambiguous. The CDR3 loop spans 14 amino acids. Germline lookup yields CDR1 MNHEY and CDR2 SVGAGI. V dropped 5 bases and J dropped 3 bases, with 12 bases sitting between them. CDR3 sequence reads: CASSPAGETDTQYF. In nucleotides, the CDR3 is TGTGCCAGCAGTCCCGCCGGAGAGACAGATACGCAGTATTTT.